These T cell receptor beta chains were read from a single sample in a study of blood T cell repertoires in COVID-19. Produced via immunoSEQ multiplex PCR; TCRdb's table is partial and in-frame only. The data hold about 200,000 clones, with roughly 94% observed a single time. The sequenced material came from peripheral blood. The source of these receptors is a man younger than 45 with COVID-19, enrolled during active disease. CDR3s include the opening cysteine and the closing phenylalanine or tryptophan. D genes are given only for firm matches. Only part of the rows carry a size: once, few, many, or a class if the clone is expanded.

abundance | d_gene | j_gene | v_gene | CDR3nt | CDR3aa
NA | NA | TRBJ1-5 | TRBV23-1 | TGCGCCAGCAGTCAACCAGACAATATCCAGCATTTT | CASSQPDNIQHF
once | NA | TRBJ1-2 | TRBV5-4 | TGTGCCAGCAGCTTGGGCGGGACCAACTATGGCTACACCTTC | CASSLGGTNYGYTF
NA | TRBD1 | TRBJ1-1 | TRBV9 | TGTGCCAGCAGCGAGGACGTCACAGGGGGCACTGAAGCTTTCTTT | CASSEDVTGGTEAFF
NA | TRBD2 | TRBJ2-1 | TRBV4-2 | TGTGCCAGCAGCCAAGATGTAGCGGGGGGCGCAAATGAGCAGTTCTTC | CASSQDVAGGANEQFF
once | TRBD1 | TRBJ1-5 | TRBV6-2/TRBV6-3 | TGTGCCAGCAGTAACACAGGGGGGCATCAGCCCCAGCATTTT | CASSNTGGHQPQHF
NA | TRBD1 | TRBJ1-4 | TRBV28 | TGTGCCAGCAGTTTAGGCGAAGGACAGGGTTCGGGCACGCGGGAAAAACTGTTTTTT | CASSLGEGQGSGTREKLFF
NA | NA | TRBJ1-3 | TRBV6-6 | TGTGCCAGCAGTCCTAGTACAGGGTGGTATAATGGAAACACCATATATTTT | CASSPSTGWYNGNTIYF
NA | TRBD1 | TRBJ1-2 | TRBV2 | TGTGCCAGCAGTTTCTCAGGGGGCGCTGGCTATGGCTACACCTTC | CASSFSGGAGYGYTF
once | NA | TRBJ2-3 | TRBV9 | TGTGCCAGCAGCAAGCGGTGGGATGCAGATACGCAGTATTTT | CASSKRWDADTQYF
NA | NA | TRBJ2-6 | TRBV6-5 | TGTGCCAGCAGCAGGAGGGGGCATGGGGCCAACGTCCTGACTTTC | CASSRRGHGANVLTF
NA | TRBD2 | TRBJ2-7 | TRBV19 | TGTGCCAGTAGTATTGGGACTAGCGGCTCCTACGAGCAGTACTTC | CASSIGTSGSYEQYF
NA | TRBD2 | TRBJ2-1 | TRBV7-3 | TGTGCCAGCAGCTCACTTGAGCGGGGGGGCAACTACAATGAGCAGTTCTTC | CASSSLERGGNYNEQFF
few | TRBD2 | TRBJ2-2 | TRBV6-1 | TGTGCCAGCAGTGACGTAGCGGGGGGGACCGGGGAGCTGTTTTTT | CASSDVAGGTGELFF
NA | NA | TRBJ1-2 | TRBV30 | TGTGCCTGGAGTCCTGTAAGCAACTATGGCTACACCTTC | CAWSPVSNYGYTF
NA | TRBD1 | TRBJ1-1 | TRBV5-1 | TGCGCCAGCAGCTTGGGGCAGGGGGTGGTGAACACTGAAGCTTTCTTT | CASSLGQGVVNTEAFF
NA | TRBD1 | TRBJ2-2 | TRBV4-1 | TGCGCCAGCAGCCAAGTGGACAGGTCCACCGGGGAGCTGTTTTTT | CASSQVDRSTGELFF
NA | TRBD1 | TRBJ1-1 | TRBV18 | TGTGCCAGCTCCCCAGGGGGGATGAACACTGAAGCTTTCTTT | CASSPGGMNTEAFF
NA | NA | TRBJ2-1 | TRBV11-1 | TGTGCCAGCAGCTTTAGCGGCTCCTACAATGAGCAGTTCTTC | CASSFSGSYNEQFF
NA | NA | TRBJ1-2 | TRBV28 | TGTGCCAGCAGTTTAATGGGGGCCTATGGCTACACCTTC | CASSLMGAYGYTF
NA | TRBD1 | TRBJ1-3 | TRBV19 | TGTGCCAGTAGTATTCGACAGGGTGACACCATATATTTT | CASSIRQGDTIYF
NA | TRBD1 | TRBJ2-7 | TRBV7-9 | TGTGCCAGCAGCCCACCGGGACAGCATACCTACGAGCAGTACTTC | CASSPPGQHTYEQYF
NA | TRBD1 | TRBJ1-4 | TRBV4-1 | TGCGCCAGCAGCCAAGCCAGGGGGACTAATGAAAAACTGTTTTTT | CASSQARGTNEKLFF
NA | NA | TRBJ1-2 | TRBV4-1 | TGCGCCAGCAGCCAAGATACAGTTAACTATGGCTACACCTTC | CASSQDTVNYGYTF
NA | NA | TRBJ1-1 | TRBV4-2 | TGTGCCAGCAGCCAAGTGGACAGGAACACTGAAGCTTTCTTT | CASSQVDRNTEAFF
NA | NA | TRBJ1-2 | TRBV4-1 | TGCGCCAGCAGCCCGCAGGGGTTTAACTATGGCTACACCTTC | CASSPQGFNYGYTF
NA | TRBD2 | TRBJ2-1 | TRBV11-2 | TGTGCCAGCAGCAAGCTGACGGGACTAGCGGTAGGTGAGCAGTTCTTC | CASSKLTGLAVGEQFF
once | TRBD1 | TRBJ1-1 | TRBV3-1/TRBV3-2 | TGTGCCAGCAGCCAAGGAATGACAGGGGGGAACACTGAAGCTTTCTTT | CASSQGMTGGNTEAFF
NA | TRBD1 | TRBJ1-5 | TRBV5-5 | TGTGCCAGCAGCACCGGGACAGCGGATCAGCCCCAGCATTTT | CASSTGTADQPQHF
NA | NA | TRBJ2-5 | TRBV29-1 | TGCAGCGTTGATGAAAGAAGGGGGACCCAGTACTTC | CSVDERRGTQYF
NA | NA | TRBJ1-5 | TRBV5-1 | TGCGCCAGCAGATTGGCGGGGGATCAGCCCCAGCATTTT | CASRLAGDQPQHF
NA | NA | TRBJ1-3 | TRBV19 | TGTGCCAGTAGTATTGGGGCAGGAGGAAACACCATATATTTT | CASSIGAGGNTIYF
NA | NA | TRBJ1-1 | TRBV4-1 | TGCGCCAGCAGCCAAGATGTCGGGGCGGCTGGCGGGGTAGCTTTCTTT | CASSQDVGAAGGVAFF
NA | NA | TRBJ1-5 | TRBV5-5 | TGTGCCAGCAGCTTGCGGGATAGCAATCAGCCCCAGCATTTT | CASSLRDSNQPQHF
NA | TRBD2 | TRBJ2-7 | TRBV9 | TGTGCCAGCAGCGCCAGCGGGGGGGCGTACGAGCAGTACTTC | CASSASGGAYEQYF
once | NA | TRBJ1-1 | TRBV11-2 | TGTGCCAGCAGCTTGGGGCAGTTGTCCATGAACACTGAAGCTTTCTTT | CASSLGQLSMNTEAFF
NA | TRBD1 | TRBJ1-2 | TRBV6-5 | TGTGCCAGCAGGCCTAGATCCGGGACAGGGGACGGCTACACCTTC | CASRPRSGTGDGYTF
NA | NA | TRBJ1-5 | TRBV3-1/TRBV3-2 | TGTGCCAGCAGCCAAGATACCACTCGCAATCAGCCCCAGCATTTT | CASSQDTTRNQPQHF
NA | NA | TRBJ2-1 | TRBV5-1 | TGCGCCAGCAGCTGGGAACAGGCCACGGATGAGCAGTTCTTC | CASSWEQATDEQFF
NA | NA | TRBJ1-4 | TRBV5-5 | TGTGCCAGCAGCTCCGGACAGTCGGCCACAACTAATGAAAAACTGTTTTTT | CASSSGQSATTNEKLFF
NA | TRBD1 | TRBJ2-7 | TRBV5-1 | TGCGCCAGCAGCTTGGGACAGGGGGCCTACGAGCAGTACTTC | CASSLGQGAYEQYF
once | NA | TRBJ1-1 | TRBV3-1/TRBV3-2 | TGTGCCAGCAGTCTGGACAGTTTGAACACTGAAGCTTTCTTT | CASSLDSLNTEAFF
NA | TRBD1 | TRBJ1-1 | TRBV18 | TGTGCCAGCTCACCCAGTGAGACAGGGATCACTGAAGCTTTCTTT | CASSPSETGITEAFF
few | NA | TRBJ1-4 | TRBV4-1 | TGCGCCAGCAGCCAGTGGAGACGGGAAAAACTGTTTTTT | CASSQWRREKLFF
NA | NA | TRBJ1-1 | TRBV5-6 | TGTGCCAGCAGCTCTTGGAACAGGAACACTGAAGCTTTCTTT | CASSSWNRNTEAFF
once | NA | TRBJ1-4 | TRBV19 | TGTGCCAGTATTCCGAGCCCTTTACAGGGCAATAATGAAAAACTGTTTTTT | CASIPSPLQGNNEKLFF
NA | NA | TRBJ1-2 | TRBV2 | TGTGCCAGCAGTGAAGAACAGGGCGGCTACACCTTC | CASSEEQGGYTF
NA | NA | TRBJ2-5 | TRBV5-4 | TGTGCCAGCAGCTTGAACACTAAGGAGACCCAGTACTTC | CASSLNTKETQYF
NA | NA | TRBJ2-7 | TRBV11-2 | TGTGCCAGCAGCTTAGACAGGGGAAGCTCCTACGAGCAGTACTTC | CASSLDRGSSYEQYF
NA | TRBD2 | TRBJ2-3 | TRBV6-2/TRBV6-3 | TGTGCCAGCAGTTATCGGGGGGTCGTAACAGATACGCAGTATTTT | CASSYRGVVTDTQYF
NA | TRBD1 | TRBJ1-2 | TRBV2 | TGTGCCAGCAGTGAATTTAAGGAGGGGGCGCAGGGCTACACCTTC | CASSEFKEGAQGYTF
NA | TRBD1 | TRBJ1-2 | TRBV19 | TGTGCCAGTAGTATGGAGTTTGAGACAGGGAACGGCTACACCTTC | CASSMEFETGNGYTF
once | NA | TRBJ2-3 | TRBV5-4 | TGTGCCAGCAGCTTCGACTATAGCACAGATACGCAGTATTTT | CASSFDYSTDTQYF
NA | NA | TRBJ2-1 | TRBV27 | TGTGCCAGCAGTTTGATGCGGGGGCACAATGAGCAGTTCTTC | CASSLMRGHNEQFF
NA | TRBD2 | TRBJ2-1 | TRBV3-1/TRBV3-2 | TGTGCCAGCAGCCAATCTGAAGGTCTAGCGGGGGGCAATGAGCAGTTCTTC | CASSQSEGLAGGNEQFF